The rows below give T cell receptor beta chains drawn from one sample of a study of control samples from healthy donors and cancer patients. Profiling relied on immunoSEQ multiplex PCR, and the TCRdb table lists in-frame clones only, not all of them. The table has 200,000 to 250,000 clones, about 93% seen once. Source material: blood. Receptor source: a man aged 50 to 60 in good health. The CDR3 runs from the conserved cysteine through the conserved F or W. A D gene is named only where the DNA matches it firmly. The size field is filled for only some rows; it gives once, few, many or a size class.

cdr3_nt	cdr3_aa	clone_size	d_call	v_call	j_call
TGCGCCAGCAGCCAAGTTAAGGGACTAGCGGGGGCCCCCGGCTCCTACAATGAGCAGTTCTTC	CASSQVKGLAGAPGSYNEQFF	NA	TRBD2	TRBV4-1	TRBJ2-1
TGTGCCAGCACCTCGTACCGGGACGGGGCCTGGAATCAGCCCCAGCATTTT	CASTSYRDGAWNQPQHF	NA	NA	TRBV18	TRBJ1-5
TGCGCCAGCAGCCAAGAAGGAGGGATCGACACCATATATTTT	CASSQEGGIDTIYF	NA	NA	TRBV4-3	TRBJ1-3
TGTGCCAGCAGCTTACGAGACTACCCGGGAAATGAGCAGTTCTTC	CASSLRDYPGNEQFF	NA	NA	TRBV11-3	TRBJ2-1
TGTGCCAGCAGTTACCAGGGGGACTCCTACAATGAGCAGTTCTTC	CASSYQGDSYNEQFF	NA	TRBD1	TRBV6-6	TRBJ2-1
TGCAGCGCAGTACAGGGGAACTATGGCTACACCTTC	CSAVQGNYGYTF	NA	TRBD1	TRBV29-1	TRBJ1-2
TGCGCCAGCGGTCTGACAGGGGGCGAAAGTGTAAACACCATATATTTT	CASGLTGGESVNTIYF	NA	TRBD1	TRBV5-1	TRBJ1-3
TGTGCCAGCAGTTACGTCGAGGGACGCAAGCCCAATCAGCCCCAGCATTTT	CASSYVEGRKPNQPQHF	NA	NA	TRBV6-2/TRBV6-3	TRBJ1-5
TGCGCCAGCAGCCAAGCCACGACAGGGGGATATAACACTGAAGCTTTCTTT	CASSQATTGGYNTEAFF	NA	TRBD1	TRBV4-1	TRBJ1-1
TGCGCCAGCAGCTTGGCCAGGGAAGGAAACACCATATATTTT	CASSLAREGNTIYF	NA	NA	TRBV5-1	TRBJ1-3
TGTGCCAGCAGTCCGGACACTTATGGCTACACCTTC	CASSPDTYGYTF	NA	NA	TRBV6-5	TRBJ1-2
TGCGCCAGCAGCTCCTTAGGGGGGGTAGGGACAGATACGCAGTATTTT	CASSSLGGVGTDTQYF	NA	NA	TRBV5-1	TRBJ2-3
TGTGCCAGCAGCCTTCCGACAGGGGCAAGGGACGGGGAGCTGTTTTTT	CASSLPTGARDGELFF	NA	TRBD1	TRBV7-9	TRBJ2-2
TGCGCCAGCTCTCTTCCTTCGACAGGGGGCACAGATACGCAGTATTTT	CASSLPSTGGTDTQYF	NA	TRBD1	TRBV5-1	TRBJ2-3
TGTGCCAGCAGCCGGGCGGACAGGGCAACGGGTGAAAAACTGTTTTTT	CASSRADRATGEKLFF	NA	TRBD1	TRBV9	TRBJ1-4
TGTGCCAGCCTTGGCGCGGCTTCGAATTCACCCCTCCACTTT	CASLGAASNSPLHF	NA	NA	TRBV28	TRBJ1-6
TGTGCCAGCAGCTTTTCAGGGCTCGATGAAAAACTGTTTTTT	CASSFSGLDEKLFF	NA	NA	TRBV7-2	TRBJ1-4
TGTGCCAGCAGCCACACGACAGAATTTAACTATGGCTACACCTTC	CASSHTTEFNYGYTF	NA	NA	TRBV3-1/TRBV3-2	TRBJ1-2
TGTGCCATCAGTGAGTCTCCGCTGCGGGACAATGAGCAGTTCTTC	CAISESPLRDNEQFF	NA	NA	TRBV10-3	TRBJ2-1
TGTGCCAGCAGCAAGGGGGGCCGCTCTGGAAACACCATATATTTT	CASSKGGRSGNTIYF	NA	NA	TRBV21-1	TRBJ1-3
TGTGCCAGCTCACCGTCCACGATCTCCACGTCTGGCTACACCTTC	CASSPSTISTSGYTF	NA	NA	TRBV18	TRBJ1-2
TGTGCCAGCAGCTCGCTTCGGGGGCTCCACACCTTC	CASSSLRGLHTF	NA	NA	TRBV5-6	TRBJ1-2
TGTGCCAGCAGCTTGGCAGGGAGCTCCTACGAGCAGTACTTC	CASSLAGSSYEQYF	NA	NA	TRBV7-2	TRBJ2-7
TGCGCCAGCAGCTTATTAGGCGGGATGAATGAAAAACTGTTTTTT	CASSLLGGMNEKLFF	NA	NA	TRBV5-1	TRBJ1-4
TGTGCCAGCAGCCGAAATTTCCCAGGGAGCGAGCAGTTCTTC	CASSRNFPGSEQFF	NA	NA	TRBV6-5	TRBJ2-1
TGTGCCAGCAGCAGGGAACAGGTAACTGAAGCTTTCTTT	CASSREQVTEAFF	NA	NA	TRBV7-9	TRBJ1-1
TGTGCCAGCAGCTGGGGACAGGGCCCTGAAGCTTTCTTT	CASSWGQGPEAFF	NA	TRBD1	TRBV6-2/TRBV6-3	TRBJ1-1
TGTGCCAGCACCCTTATGGCAGGGGCTGGATCACCCCTCCACTTT	CASTLMAGAGSPLHF	NA	NA	TRBV28	TRBJ1-6
TGTGCCAGCTCACCTCAGGCTAATGAAAAACTGTTTTTT	CASSPQANEKLFF	NA	NA	TRBV18	TRBJ1-4
TGTGCCTGGGGGGGAGTAGGGACCGGGGAGCTGTTTTTT	CAWGGVGTGELFF	NA	NA	TRBV30	TRBJ2-2
TGCGCCAGCAGCCGGTTAGCGGGGGGGACCTACAATGAGCAGTTCTTC	CASSRLAGGTYNEQFF	NA	TRBD2	TRBV4-1	TRBJ2-1
TGTGCCAGCTCACCAAGACAGTTCGAAGGTTCACCCCTCCACTTT	CASSPRQFEGSPLHF	once	NA	TRBV18	TRBJ1-6
TGTGCCAGCAGCTTGGGGGGAAGCGGGGGTAGCACAGATACGCAGTATTTT	CASSLGGSGGSTDTQYF	NA	TRBD2	TRBV5-4	TRBJ2-3
TGTGCCAGTAGTCCTCAAAGGACAGGGGGGAATGAAAAACTGTTTTTT	CASSPQRTGGNEKLFF	NA	TRBD1	TRBV19	TRBJ1-4
TGTGCCAGCAGCGTAGGGACTAGCTCCTACAATGAGCAGTTCTTC	CASSVGTSSYNEQFF	NA	TRBD2	TRBV9	TRBJ2-1
TGCGCCAGCAGCTTGTCCGGGATACAAGATCAGCCCCAGCATTTT	CASSLSGIQDQPQHF	once	NA	TRBV5-1	TRBJ1-5